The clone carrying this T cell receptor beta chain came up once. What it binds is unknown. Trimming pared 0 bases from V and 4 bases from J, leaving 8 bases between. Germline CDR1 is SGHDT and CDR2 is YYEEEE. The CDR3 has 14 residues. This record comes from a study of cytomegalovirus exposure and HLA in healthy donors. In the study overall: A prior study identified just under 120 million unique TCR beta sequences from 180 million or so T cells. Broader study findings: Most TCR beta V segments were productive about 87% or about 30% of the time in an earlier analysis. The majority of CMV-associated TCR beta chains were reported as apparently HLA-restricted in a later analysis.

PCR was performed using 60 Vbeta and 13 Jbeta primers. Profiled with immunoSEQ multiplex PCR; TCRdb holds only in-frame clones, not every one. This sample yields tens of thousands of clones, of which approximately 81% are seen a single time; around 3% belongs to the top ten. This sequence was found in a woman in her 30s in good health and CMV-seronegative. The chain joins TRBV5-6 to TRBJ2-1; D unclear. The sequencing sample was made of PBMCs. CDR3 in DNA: TGTGCCAGCAGCTTGGGTTTCGGGTACAATGAGCAGTTCTTC. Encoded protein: CASSLGFGYNEQFF.